The subject of this entry is one T cell receptor (beta chain). Its antigen is still unknown. This entry belongs to a study of T cell responses to AZD1222 COVID-19 vaccine. Notes on the study in general: Just a handful of people given AZD1222 tested seropositive at baseline. The CD4 TCRs associated with vaccination extended across spike and predominated at 160-218 and 743-854. Females outnumbered males among donors, who were mostly white British; clonal diversity was possibly underestimated. An increase in Spike-specific TCR breadth and depth was observed after two AZD1222 doses.

TCRdb's copy holds only in-frame clones and misses some; the assay was immunoSEQ multiplex PCR. The data contain some 110,000 clones, about 87% of them singletons. Trimming took 4 bases from V and 6 from J; bases not matched to a gene: 11. The CDR3 runs to 15 residues. The V gene's germline CDR1 is SGHKS and CDR2 YYEKEE (reference sequence). The sequence derives from an adult in good health. Material: peripheral blood, obtained on day 0 of AZD1222 vaccination. The chain combines TRBV5-5 with TRBJ1-2, with TRBD1 identical over 8 bases. The CDR3 nucleotides read TGTGCCAGCAGCATAGGACAGGGCGGGTTAGATGGCTACACCTTC. Protein: CASSIGQGGLDGYTF.